The 9 T cell receptor beta chains in this list originate from one sample, sequenced in a study of circulating and synovial CD4+ cells in juvenile arthritis. Generated by immunoSEQ multiplex PCR, the TCRdb table keeps only in-frame clones and is missing some. The table has roughly 32,000 clones, 90% to 95% seen once. Sequences were obtained from CD4+ T cells from blood. The receptors derive from a human donor with juvenile idiopathic arthritis.

The gene calls are TRBV23-1 and TRBJ2-7; a weak D match, TRBD2 (6 bases). TRBV23-1 qualifies as an ORF whose function is uncertain. Deletions cut 8 bases from V and 2 bases from J, with 10 bases between. This CDR3 is 12 amino acids long. This CDR3 reads CASGLAPYEQYF. CDR3 bases: TGCGCCAGCGGTCTAGCGCCCTACGAGCAGTACTTC.

The gene calls are TRBV6-1 and TRBJ2-7; the match to TRBD1 covers 11 bases. Germline V gene lookup returns CDR1 MNHNS and CDR2 SASEGT. J lost 4 bases, V lost 4 bases, and 6 bases had no gene match. CDR3 length: 15 residues. The CDR3 DNA is TGTGCCAGCAGTGGTCGGACAGGGGGCCTGTACGAGCAGTACTTC. Its protein is CASSGRTGGLYEQYF.

The chain carries TRBV6-5 and TRBJ1-2; possibly TRBD1 for D (5 bases). Germline V gives CDR1 MNHEY, CDR2 SVGAGI. Trimming took off 6 bases at V and 3 bases at J, with 11 bases between the two ends. CDR3 length: 13 residues. CDR3 region: CASRLDTYYGYTF. The CDR3 DNA follows: TGTGCCAGCAGACTGGACACCTACTATGGCTACACCTTC.

This clone has only one observation. The gene calls are TRBV21-1 and TRBJ2-7; TRBD2 is taken as the D call from the table, unchecked against the DNA. TRBV21-1 corresponds to a pseudogene. This CDR3 is built from 16 residues. The CDR3 DNA is TGTGCCAGCAGCATGATTCTAGCCATTATCTCCTACGAGCAGTACTTC. Its translation: CASSMILAIISYEQYF.

V and J are TRBV6-6 and TRBJ2-5, with TRBD1 identical over 9 bases. The J call may not be correct, given that the DNA end is closer to TRBJ2-7. This CDR3 has 15 residues. Per germline, CDR1 MNHNY and CDR2 SVGAGI (reference sequence). The CDR3 is CASSYGTGPNYEQYF. DNA for the CDR3: TGTGCCAGCAGTTACGGGACAGGGCCGAACTACGAGCAGTACTTC.

The chain carries TRBV6-1 and TRBJ2-2, with a tentative D call TRBD1 (5 bases). Deletions cut 6 bases from V and 4 bases from J, with 12 bases between. Germline V gives CDR1 MNHNS, CDR2 SASEGT. This CDR3 has 14 amino acids. The CDR3 loop is CASRTESSTGELFF. The CDR3 region has the DNA TGTGCCAGCAGGACAGAATCGAGCACCGGGGAGCTGTTTTTT.

The V and J genes are TRBV19 and TRBJ1-6; 11 bases line up with TRBD1. Germline V gives CDR1 LNHDA, CDR2 SQIVND (reference sequence). V gave up 3 bases and J gave up 12 bases; unmatched junction bases: 4. The CDR3 loop spans 14 amino acids. CDR3 residues: CASSIRDRGLPLHF. DNA of the CDR3: TGTGCCAGTAGTATTCGGGACAGGGGGTTACCCCTCCACTTT.

The chain links TRBV5-8 to TRBJ1-4; D may be TRBD1 (6 bases). Deletions cut 6 bases from V and 6 bases from J, with 24 bases between. Germline V CDR1 and CDR2: SGHTS, YDEGEE. The CDR3 has 17 residues. This CDR3 is CASNTGQGSVPDEKLFF. The CDR3 coding sequence is TGTGCCAGCAACACAGGGCAGGGATCAGTTCCTGATGAAAAACTGTTTTTT.

This clone was detected once. Other DNA sequences of this sample code for an identical CDR3. The rearrangement links TRBV2 to TRBJ1-6; a possible D gene is TRBD1 (6 bases). The CDR3 is 15 amino acids. Germline V gives CDR1 SNHLY, CDR2 FYNNEI. Trimming shortened V by 6 bases and J by 4 bases, and 13 bases separated the two germline ends. CDR3 DNA: TGTGCCAGCAGAAAGGGGGGGCAATATAATTCACCCCTCCACTTT. Translation gives CASRKGGQYNSPLHF.